This T cell receptor beta chain was captured in a study of cytomegalovirus exposure and HLA in healthy donors. General study points: From TCR beta sequences, most subjects' HLA-A and HLA-B alleles were reportedly predicted accurately. Certain indistinguishable V segments, among them TRBV6-2 and TRBV6-3, were excluded.

This clone appeared a single time. What it recognizes is unknown. The PCR had 60 Vbeta and 13 Jbeta primers. The method was immunoSEQ multiplex PCR; TCRdb's version includes in-frame clones alone and lacks a portion of them. Counted here are about 210,000 clones, roughly 87% occurring once; the ten biggest clones make up 0.9% to 1.2%. Germline V lookup: CDR1 SGHRS, CDR2 YFSETQ. CDR3 length equals 15 residues. The receptor's source is a boy between 2 and 10 years old in good health and CMV-seronegative. The chain joins TRBV5-1 to TRBJ2-2; 9 nucleotides agree with TRBD2. Sequenced: PBMCs. The CDR3 loop reads CATQSAGGPTGELFF. The DNA for the CDR3 is TGCGCAACCCAGTCTGCGGGAGGGCCAACCGGGGAGCTGTTTTTT.